Listed here are 8 T cell receptor beta chains from one sample, sequenced in a study of human T cells and chemical hapten exposure. As to time point: pre-sensitization, week 0. Sample treatment: therapeutic diphenylcyclopropenone sensitization with weekly scalp DPC. TCRdb ran MiXCR on the RACE reads and lists one entry per CDR3 protein. The sample shows fewer than 350,000 distinct CDR3 sequences, just under 8% of them seen only once. Sequences were derived from whole blood, sampled in connection with sensitization to the hapten diphenylcyclopropenone (DPC). Source of these receptors: a man younger than 35 with alopecia areata. Some clones in this sample may be carry-over from other donors' samples.

This chain joins TRBV6-2 or TRBV6-3 and TRBJ2-7; 9 nucleotides line up with TRBD1. The trim removed 2 bases at V and 2 bases at J, leaving 10 bases unmatched. The length of the CDR3 is 17 residues. In germline, CDR1 is MNHEY, CDR2 SVGEGT. CDR3 bases: TGTGCCAGCAGTTACACCCTCGGGACAGGGAGCACCTACGAGCAGTACTTC. It yields the protein CASSYTLGTGSTYEQYF.

This clonotype appeared a few times. The chain carries TRBV25-1 and TRBJ1-1; D may be TRBD1 (5 bases). The CDR3 runs to 13 residues. Germline CDR1 reads MGHDK; CDR2 reads SYGVNS. Deletions cut 6 bases from V and 1 base from J, with 9 bases between. DNA for the CDR3: TGTGCCAGCAGCGAGGGGAAGAACACTGAAGCTTTCTTT. Protein product: CASSEGKNTEAFF.

This clonotype was counted a single time. The rearrangement links TRBV29-1 to TRBJ2-2, with no clear D. From germline, CDR1 is SQVTM and CDR2 ANQGSEA. Trimming removed 0 bases from V and 2 bases from J, with 4 bases in between. There are 13 residues in the CDR3. CDR3 bases: TGCAGCGTTGAAGATCCAAACACCGGGGAGCTGTTTTTT. This codes for CSVEDPNTGELFF.

This clonotype turned up a few times. The genes are TRBV5-6 and TRBJ1-6; 9 bases line up with TRBD1. This CDR3 has 16 amino acids. CDR1 SGHDT and CDR2 YYEEEE come from the germline V gene. V gave up 5 bases and J gave up 0 bases; unmatched junction bases: 3. CDR3 sequence reads: CASSPDRGSYNSPLHF. DNA of the CDR3: TGTGCCAGCAGTCCGGACAGGGGCTCCTATAATTCACCCCTCCACTTT.

This clonotype was counted between two and nine times. This chain uses TRBV4-1 with TRBJ1-6; D gene unclear. The CDR3 sequence is 14 residues long. V lost 1 base, J lost 7 bases, and 8 bases lay in between. CDR1 is MGHRA, CDR2 YSYEKL, per germline. The CDR3 spells CASSQVGKNSPLHF. The DNA of the CDR3 is TGCGCCAGCAGCCAAGTCGGCAAAAATTCACCCCTCCACTTT.

The V and J genes are TRBV27 and TRBJ2-2; TRBD2 agrees at 9 bases. Germline lookup yields CDR1 MNHEY and CDR2 SMNVEV (reference sequence). V shed 10 bases and J 6 bases; nucleotides not matched to a gene: 6. There are 13 residues in the CDR3. The CDR3 sequence: CAIGLAGPGELFF. The CDR3 DNA sequence: TGTGCCATCGGGCTAGCGGGGCCCGGGGAGCTGTTTTTT.

The V gene is TRBV11-2, the J gene TRBJ2-1; 8 positions match TRBD2. The CDR3 spans 15 residues. V shed 1 base, J shed 2 bases, and the junction held 1 base outside the gene matches. Germline V gene data show CDR1 as SGHAT and CDR2 as FQNNGV. The CDR3 DNA is TGTGCCAGCAGCTTAGCGGGGGGGACCTACAATGAGCAGTTCTTC. Its translation is CASSLAGGTYNEQFF.

This clonotype was picked up many times. This sequence joins TRBV29-1 and TRBJ2-7, with D tentatively TRBD1 (6 bases). Germline CDR1 is SQVTM and CDR2 is ANQGSEA. The length of the CDR3 is 13 residues. The ends were cut back, 4 bases at V and 3 bases at J, with 13 bases in the middle. CDR3: CSVVTGLFYEQYF. For the CDR3, the DNA is TGCAGCGTTGTCACAGGGCTTTTCTACGAGCAGTACTTC.